Following are 21 T cell receptor beta chains from one sample sequenced in a study of blood T cell repertoires in COVID-19. The table came from immunoSEQ multiplex PCR; TCRdb's copy has only in-frame clones and leaves some out. The table includes 34,000 or so clones, 90% to 95% detected once. The sample taken for sequencing was peripheral blood. These receptor sequences come from a man between 60 and 70 years old with active or convalescent COVID-19.

This chain joins TRBV2 and TRBJ1-1; TRBD1 agrees at 7 bases. This CDR3 is built from 14 residues. CDR1 SNHLY and CDR2 FYNNEI come from the germline V gene. J gave up 3 bases and V 6 bases, and 7 bases lay outside the gene matches. CDR3 in DNA: TGTGCCAGCAGGCCGGGGACAGACTACACTGAAGCTTTCTTT. Protein sequence: CASRPGTDYTEAFF.

This clone showed up just a few times. The chain is built from TRBV28 and TRBJ1-6; D is possibly TRBD1 (6 bases). In germline, CDR1 is MDHEN, CDR2 SYDVKM. Trimming took off 8 bases at V and 7 bases at J, with 15 bases between the two ends. The length of the CDR3 is 14 residues. CDR3 sequence: CASYQDSKNSPLHF. CDR3 bases: TGTGCCAGCTATCAGGACAGTAAAAATTCACCCCTCCACTTT.

The chain is built from TRBV4-1 and TRBJ2-5, with a weak D call TRBD2 (5 bases). Per the germline V gene, CDR1 is MGHRA and CDR2 is YSYEKL. V dropped 1 base and J dropped 4 bases, with 13 bases sitting between them. The CDR3 spans 15 residues. CDR3 in amino acids: CASSQGGLTGETQYF. The DNA for the CDR3 is TGCGCCAGCAGCCAAGGAGGGCTCACGGGAGAGACCCAGTACTTC.

The rearrangement links TRBV9 to TRBJ2-5, with 8 bases that match TRBD1. The CDR3 has 17 residues. The ends lost 0 bases at V and 4 bases at J; junction bases unmatched: 11. CDR1 is SGDLS, CDR2 YYNGEE, per germline. CDR3 sequence (DNA): TGTGCCAGCAGCGTAGGGCAGGGGGCTCGGATTAGAGAGACCCAGTACTTC. Its protein product is CASSVGQGARIRETQYF.

The CDR3 nucleotides are TGTGCAATAGGAGGGAGGACCGGGGAGCTGTTTTTT. Amino acid sequence: CAIGGRTGELFF. V usage is TRBV19 and J usage is TRBJ2-2, with D tentatively TRBD2 (6 bases). Germline V gene data show CDR1 as LNHDA and CDR2 as SQIVND (reference sequence). The CDR3 loop spans 12 amino acids.

This rearrangement joins TRBV13 to TRBJ2-3; 14 nucleotides match TRBD2. Trimming at V came to 5 bases and at J to 5 bases, leaving 9 bases not matched to a gene. This CDR3 comprises 17 residues. Germline lookup yields CDR1 PRHDT and CDR2 FYEKMQ (reference sequence). This CDR3 reads CASSLRLAGGPEDTQYF. CDR3 nucleotides: TGTGCCAGCAGCCTACGACTAGCGGGGGGGCCGGAAGATACGCAGTATTTT.

The chain uses TRBV25-1 and TRBJ1-2; the D is unclear. Germline assignment: CDR1 MGHDK and CDR2 SYGVNS. The V gene lost 2 bases and the J gene lost 4 bases, with 8 bases spanning the gap. This CDR3 comprises 13 residues. CDR3 nucleotide sequence: TGTGCCAGCAGTGAAGGTGGCGGCTATGGCTACACCTTC. It specifies CASSEGGGYGYTF.

As regards this clone: Its ends do not fully match the called genes, so a read error is possible. This sequence joins TRBV27 and TRBJ1-2; a possible D gene is TRBD1 (5 bases). Germline V CDR1 and CDR2: MNHEY, SMNVEV (reference sequence). The CDR3 has 14 amino acids. The CDR3 protein is CASSLSQGYYGYTF. The CDR3 bases are TGTGCCAGCAGTCTATCCCAGGGATACTATGGCTACACCTTC.

The J gene is TRBJ1-1, the V gene TRBV12-5; tentative D call: TRBD1 (6 bases). The germline V gene encodes CDR1 LGHNT and CDR2 FRNRAP. V lost 1 base and J lost 0, with 15 bases in between. The CDR3 has 17 amino acids. CDR3 sequence reads: CASGLATPRGVNTEAFF. For the CDR3, the DNA is TGTGCTAGTGGTTTGGCAACCCCCAGGGGTGTGAACACTGAAGCTTTCTTT.

The rearrangement joins TRBV5-1 to TRBJ2-2; D remains ambiguous. This CDR3 spans 16 amino acids. The germline CDR1 and CDR2 sequences are SGHRS and YFSETQ. V dropped 0 bases and J dropped 6 bases, with 15 bases sitting between them. The CDR3 region has the DNA TGCGCCAGCAGCTTGGAACGGGTGGAGTTGTCCGGGGAGCTGTTTTTT. It translates to CASSLERVELSGELFF. The full variable domain, in which reference TRBV5-1 and TRBJ2-2 provide the parts outside the CDR3, is KAGVTQTPRYLIKTRGQQVTLSCSPISGHRSVSWYQQTPGQGLQFLFEYFSETQRNKGNFPGRFSGRQFSNSRSEMNVSTLELGDSALYLCASSLERVELSGELFFGEGSRLTVL.

This chain uses TRBV9 with TRBJ1-1; D perhaps matches TRBD1 (5 bases). The CDR3 sequence is 14 residues long. Per the germline V gene, CDR1 is SGDLS and CDR2 is YYNGEE. Deletions cut 4 bases from V and 4 bases from J, with 14 bases between. The CDR3 loop reads CASSHDRSVTEAFF. Written as DNA, the CDR3 is TGTGCCAGCAGCCACGACAGAAGTGTCACTGAAGCTTTCTTT.

V is TRBV3-1 (or the pseudogene TRBV3-2) and J is TRBJ2-7, with 9 nucleotides matching TRBD1. Looked up from germline, CDR1 is LGHDT and CDR2 is YNNKEL (reference sequence). The CDR3 spans 14 residues. V shed 1 base and J 8 bases; nucleotides not matched to a gene: 6. CDR3 region: CASSQGDRAVKQYF. The CDR3 DNA reads as TGTGCCAGCAGCCAAGGGGACAGGGCTGTCAAGCAGTACTTC.

This clone came up once. This chain uses TRBV5-1 with TRBJ1-6; D unclear. Trimming cost V 2 bases and J 9 bases, with 12 bases left between them. Germline-derived CDR1 and CDR2 are SGHRS and YFSETQ. The CDR3 totals 14 residues. CDR3 bases: TGCGCCAGCAGCTTAGGTAGCGCTGGTTCACCCCTCCACTTT. Translation: CASSLGSAGSPLHF.

Only a few counts were recorded for this clone. The gene calls are TRBV24-1 and TRBJ1-2; maybe TRBD1 (5 bases). This CDR3 spans 16 amino acids. V shed 4 bases and J shed 7 bases, with 21 bases lying between them. CDR1 and CDR2 from the germline V gene are KGHDR and SFDVKD. Written as DNA, the CDR3 is TGTGCCACCAGTGACCCCCGGGGCAGGGACTCCCCTGGCTACACCTTC. Translation: CATSDPRGRDSPGYTF.

This chain uses TRBV7-2 with TRBJ2-4; 7 bases align to TRBD2. CDR1 is SGHTA, CDR2 FQGNSA, per germline. This CDR3 is 17 amino acids long. Trimming at V came to 3 bases and at J to 0 bases, leaving 8 bases not matched to a gene. The CDR3 DNA is TGTGCCAGCAGCTTTAGGGGAGGGCTGCTAGCCAAAAACATTCAGTACTTC. Translation gives CASSFRGGLLAKNIQYF.

The chain combines TRBV27 with TRBJ2-3; 10 bases are shared with TRBD2. The CDR3 is 15 residues long. Looked up from germline, CDR1 is MNHEY and CDR2 is SMNVEV (reference sequence). J was trimmed by 4 bases and V by 0 bases; bases with no gene match: 1. The CDR3 nucleotides read TGTGCCAGCAGTTTATCTCTAGCGGGGGCAGATACGCAGTATTTT. This codes for CASSLSLAGADTQYF.

The J gene is TRBJ2-1, the V gene TRBV5-1, with D possibly TRBD2 on 6 matching bases. Germline V gene sequence: CDR1 SGHRS, CDR2 YFSETQ. V lost 0 bases and J 5 bases, leaving 15 bases between the germline ends. This CDR3 is 16 amino acids long. The DNA for the CDR3 is TGCGCCAGCAGCTTGGCCTCGGGAGTCTCAGACAATGAGCAGTTCTTC. As protein: CASSLASGVSDNEQFF.

V usage is TRBV11-2 and J usage is TRBJ1-2; perhaps TRBD1 as D (5 bases). CDR3 length: 16 residues. Deletions cut 4 bases from V and 0 bases from J, with 15 bases between. Germline V gives CDR1 SGHAT, CDR2 FQNNGV. This chain's CDR3 is CASSSNSGPSNYGYTF. Written as DNA, the CDR3 is TGTGCCAGCAGCTCGAATTCAGGGCCCTCTAACTATGGCTACACCTTC.

The CDR3, as DNA: TGTGCCAGCAGTTTAAGCAAGGGACTGGGTAGTTCTTCAGAGACCCAGTACTTC. Encoded protein: CASSLSKGLGSSSETQYF. V and J are TRBV28 and TRBJ2-5, with TRBD2 as a possible D gene (6 bases). Germline V lookup: CDR1 MDHEN, CDR2 SYDVKM. The CDR3 consists of 18 residues. Trimming shortened V by 2 bases and J by 4 bases, and 23 bases separated the two germline ends.

This chain joins TRBV20-1 and TRBJ1-1; D gene uncertain. This CDR3 has 11 amino acids. Germline CDR1 is DFQATT and CDR2 is SNEGSKA (reference sequence). With 0 bases removed from V and 9 bases from J, the gap between germline ends came to 8 bases. CDR3 sequence reads: CSARDRGKAFF. CDR3 coding DNA: TGCAGTGCTAGAGATCGAGGAAAAGCTTTCTTT.

V and J are TRBV27 and TRBJ1-2, with 7 bases fitting TRBD1. Germline values: CDR1 MNHEY, CDR2 SMNVEV (reference sequence). The junction had 1 base not matched to a gene; V was cut back by 2 bases and J by 4 bases. The CDR3 is 13 amino acids. The CDR3: CASSLRGLYGYTF. The CDR3 coding sequence is TGTGCCAGCAGTTTAAGGGGGCTCTATGGCTACACCTTC.